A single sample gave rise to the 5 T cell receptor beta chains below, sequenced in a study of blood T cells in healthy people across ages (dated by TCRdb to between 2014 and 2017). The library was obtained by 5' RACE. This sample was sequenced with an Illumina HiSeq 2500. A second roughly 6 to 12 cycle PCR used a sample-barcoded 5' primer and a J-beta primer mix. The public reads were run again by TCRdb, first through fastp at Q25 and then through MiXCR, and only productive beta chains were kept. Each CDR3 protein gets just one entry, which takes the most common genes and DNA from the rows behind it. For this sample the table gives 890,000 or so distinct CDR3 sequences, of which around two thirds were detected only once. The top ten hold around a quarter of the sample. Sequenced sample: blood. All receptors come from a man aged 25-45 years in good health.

CDR3 DNA sequence: TGTGCCATCAGCCTGGGACAGGGGGTGTACGAGCAGTACTTC. Its translation is CAISLGQGVYEQYF. The V gene is TRBV10-3, the J gene TRBJ2-4, with 11 bases matching TRBD1. The J call may be wrong; the DNA end is better matched by TRBJ2-7. Germline V lookup: CDR1 ENHRY, CDR2 SYGVKD. The CDR3 extends over 14 amino acids.

The CDR3 nucleotides are TGCAGTGCTAGAACAGGGAGCGTATACGAGCAGTACTTC. Amino acid sequence: CSARTGSVYEQYF. This rearrangement joins TRBV20-1 to TRBJ2-5; D perhaps matches TRBD1 (6 bases). The end of the DNA is better explained by TRBJ2-7, so the J call may be wrong. The CDR3 is 13 residues long. In germline, CDR1 is DFQATT, CDR2 SNEGSKA (reference sequence).

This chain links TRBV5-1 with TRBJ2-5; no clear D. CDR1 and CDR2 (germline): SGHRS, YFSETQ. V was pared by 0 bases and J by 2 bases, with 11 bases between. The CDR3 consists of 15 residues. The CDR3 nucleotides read TGCGCCAGCAGCTTGGGGCGGCCGAGACAAGAGACCCAGTACTTC. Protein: CASSLGRPRQETQYF.

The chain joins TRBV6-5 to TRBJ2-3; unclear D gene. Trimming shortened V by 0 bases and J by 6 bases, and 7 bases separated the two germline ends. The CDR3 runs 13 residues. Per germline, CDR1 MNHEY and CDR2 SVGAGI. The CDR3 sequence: CASSYSWGDTQYF. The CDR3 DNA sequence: TGTGCCAGCAGTTACTCGTGGGGTGATACGCAGTATTTT.

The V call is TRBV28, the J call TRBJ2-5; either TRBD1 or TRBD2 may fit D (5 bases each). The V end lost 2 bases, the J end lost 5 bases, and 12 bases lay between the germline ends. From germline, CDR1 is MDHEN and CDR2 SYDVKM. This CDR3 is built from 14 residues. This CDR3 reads CASSLREWGETQYF. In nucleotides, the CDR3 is TGTGCCAGCAGTTTAAGGGAATGGGGGGAGACCCAGTACTTC.